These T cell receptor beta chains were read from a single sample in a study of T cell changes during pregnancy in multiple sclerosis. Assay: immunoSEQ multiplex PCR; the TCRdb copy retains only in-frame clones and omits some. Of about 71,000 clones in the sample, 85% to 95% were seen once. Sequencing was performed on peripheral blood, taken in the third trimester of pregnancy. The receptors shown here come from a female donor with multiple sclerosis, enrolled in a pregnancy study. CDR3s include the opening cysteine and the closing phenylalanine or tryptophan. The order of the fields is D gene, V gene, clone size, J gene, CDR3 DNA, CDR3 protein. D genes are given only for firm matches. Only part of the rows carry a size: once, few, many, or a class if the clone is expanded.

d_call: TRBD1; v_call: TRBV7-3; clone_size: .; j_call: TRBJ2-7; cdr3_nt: TGTGCCAGCAGCTTAACGGGGACAGGGGCCTACGAGCAGTACTTC; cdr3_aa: CASSLTGTGAYEQYF
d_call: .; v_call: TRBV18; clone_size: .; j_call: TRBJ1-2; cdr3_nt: TGTGCCAGCTCACCCCTCGACACCGCTAACTATGGCTACACCTTC; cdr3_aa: CASSPLDTANYGYTF
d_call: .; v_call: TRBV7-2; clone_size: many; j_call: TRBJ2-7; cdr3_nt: TGTGCCAGCAGCTTAATCCGGAGCTCCTACGAGCAGTACTTC; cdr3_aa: CASSLIRSSYEQYF
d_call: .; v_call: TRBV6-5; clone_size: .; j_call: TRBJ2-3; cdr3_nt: TGTGCCAGCACCGTGGGACTGGGTTACACAGATACGCAGTATTTT; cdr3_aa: CASTVGLGYTDTQYF
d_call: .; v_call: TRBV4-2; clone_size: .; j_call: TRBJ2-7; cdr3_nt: TGTGCCAGCAGCCCTCCGGGGGACAGTTACTATTCCTACGAGCAGTACTTC; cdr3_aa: CASSPPGDSYYSYEQYF
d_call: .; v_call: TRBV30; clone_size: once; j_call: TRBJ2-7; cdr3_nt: TGTGCCTGGAGTTCTAGTGGCGAGCAGTACTTC; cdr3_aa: CAWSSSGEQYF
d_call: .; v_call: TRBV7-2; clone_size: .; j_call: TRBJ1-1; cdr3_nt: TGTGCCAGCAGTTTTAGGAACACTGAAGCTTTCTTT; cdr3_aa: CASSFRNTEAFF
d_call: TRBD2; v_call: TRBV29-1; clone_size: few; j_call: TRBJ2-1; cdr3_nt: TGCAGCAACAAAAGGGGACTAGCGGGCCCCCCAGTATCCTACAATGAGCAGTTCTTC; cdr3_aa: CSNKRGLAGPPVSYNEQFF
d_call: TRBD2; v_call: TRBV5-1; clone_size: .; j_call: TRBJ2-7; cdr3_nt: TGCGCCAGCAGCTTGCAGCAGGGAGGGGACGAGCAGTACTTC; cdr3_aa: CASSLQQGGDEQYF
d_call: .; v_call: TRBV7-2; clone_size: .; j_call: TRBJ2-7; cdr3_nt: TGTGCCAGCAGCTTAGATCGTGAGCAGTACTTC; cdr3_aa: CASSLDREQYF
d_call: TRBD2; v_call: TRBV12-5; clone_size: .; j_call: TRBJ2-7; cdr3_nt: TGTGCTAGTGGTTTACTTTTTGGTAGCGGGAGTTACGAGCAGTACTTC; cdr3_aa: CASGLLFGSGSYEQYF
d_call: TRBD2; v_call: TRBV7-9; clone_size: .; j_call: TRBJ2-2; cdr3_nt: TGTGCCCAAGCCTCACTAGCGGGAGCGAACACCGGGGAGCTGTTTTTT; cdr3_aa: CAQASLAGANTGELFF
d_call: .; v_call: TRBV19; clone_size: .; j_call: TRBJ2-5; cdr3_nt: TGTGCCAGTAGTATAGCAGGGAACGTAAAGACCCAGTACTTC; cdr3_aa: CASSIAGNVKTQYF
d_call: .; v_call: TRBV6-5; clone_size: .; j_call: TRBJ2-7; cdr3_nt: TGTGCCAGCAGTTACTATCAGCGGCCTCACTACGAGCAGTACTTC; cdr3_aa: CASSYYQRPHYEQYF
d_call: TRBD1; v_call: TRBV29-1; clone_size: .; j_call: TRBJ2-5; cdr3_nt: TGCAGCGTTGCAGGGGACAGGGCGACGACCCAGTACTTC; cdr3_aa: CSVAGDRATTQYF
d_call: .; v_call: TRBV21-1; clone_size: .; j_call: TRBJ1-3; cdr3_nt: TGTGCCAGCAGCAAAGCGCACAGCAATCTAGGAAACACCATATATTTT; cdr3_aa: CASSKAHSNLGNTIYF
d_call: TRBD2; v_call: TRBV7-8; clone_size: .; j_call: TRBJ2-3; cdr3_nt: TGTGCCAGCAGTCCCGGGACTAGCGGTGAAGATACGCAGTATTTT; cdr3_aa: CASSPGTSGEDTQYF
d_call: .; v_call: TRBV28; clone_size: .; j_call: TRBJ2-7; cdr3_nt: TGTGCCAGCAGCCGCAGCTACGAGCAGTACTTC; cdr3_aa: CASSRSYEQYF
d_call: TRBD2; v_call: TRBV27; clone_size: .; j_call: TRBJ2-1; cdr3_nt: TGTGCCAGCAGTCCCGGCGGGAGGGCCAATTACAATGAGCAGTTCTTC; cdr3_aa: CASSPGGRANYNEQFF
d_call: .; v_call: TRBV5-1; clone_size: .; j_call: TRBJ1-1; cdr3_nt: TGCGCCAGCAGCTTGGAGGAGGCGGCCCCTGAAGCTTTCTTT; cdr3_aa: CASSLEEAAPEAFF
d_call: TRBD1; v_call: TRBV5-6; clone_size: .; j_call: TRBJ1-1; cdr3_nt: TGTGCCAGCAGCTTGGACAGGGGGAACACTGAAGCTTTCTTT; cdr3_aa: CASSLDRGNTEAFF
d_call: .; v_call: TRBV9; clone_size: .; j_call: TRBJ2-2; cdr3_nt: TGTGCCAGCAGCGTAGGTCTAGATGGCGGGGAGCTGTTTTTT; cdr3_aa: CASSVGLDGGELFF
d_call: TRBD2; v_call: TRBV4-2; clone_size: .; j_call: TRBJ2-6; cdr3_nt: TGTGCCAGCAGCCGAAATACCGGGACTAGCTACTTCCCCGGGGCCAACGTCCTGACTTTC; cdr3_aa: CASSRNTGTSYFPGANVLTF
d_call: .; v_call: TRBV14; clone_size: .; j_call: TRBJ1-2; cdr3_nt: TGTGCCAGCAGCCCTGAGGGGGACCGTGGTCTCTATGGCTACACCTTC; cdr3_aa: CASSPEGDRGLYGYTF
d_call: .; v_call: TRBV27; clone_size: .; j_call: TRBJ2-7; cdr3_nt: TGTGCCAGCAGTTACCGGTACGAGCAGTACTTC; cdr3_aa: CASSYRYEQYF
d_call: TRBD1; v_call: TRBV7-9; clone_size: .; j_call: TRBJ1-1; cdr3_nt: TGTGCCAGCACCCGCCGAGGACAGGAGAACACTGAAGCTTTCTTT; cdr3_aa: CASTRRGQENTEAFF
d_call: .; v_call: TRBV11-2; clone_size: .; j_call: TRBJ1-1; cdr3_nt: TGTGCCAGCAGCTTTCAGGAGAACACTGAAGCTTTCTTT; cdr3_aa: CASSFQENTEAFF
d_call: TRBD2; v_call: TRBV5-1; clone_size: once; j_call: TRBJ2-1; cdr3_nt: TGCGCCAGCAGCCCCCTGACGGGAGGGTCCGGGGCTGAGCAGTTCTTC; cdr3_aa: CASSPLTGGSGAEQFF
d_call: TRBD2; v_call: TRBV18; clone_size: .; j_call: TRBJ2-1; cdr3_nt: TGTGCCAGCTCACCGATTCACGGGACTAGCTACAATGAGCAGTTCTTC; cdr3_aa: CASSPIHGTSYNEQFF
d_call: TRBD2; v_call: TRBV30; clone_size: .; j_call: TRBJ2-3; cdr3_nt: TGTGCCTGGAGCCCGGGGGGTACGCAGTATTTT; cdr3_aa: CAWSPGGTQYF
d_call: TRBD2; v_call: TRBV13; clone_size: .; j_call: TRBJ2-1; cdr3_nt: TGTGCCAGCAGCTCTGGACTAGCGTACAATGAGCAGTTCTTC; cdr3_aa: CASSSGLAYNEQFF
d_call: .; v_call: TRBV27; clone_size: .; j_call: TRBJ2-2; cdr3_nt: TGTGCCAGCAGTTTTTGGGCGGGAAACACCGGGGAGCTGTTTTTT; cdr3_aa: CASSFWAGNTGELFF